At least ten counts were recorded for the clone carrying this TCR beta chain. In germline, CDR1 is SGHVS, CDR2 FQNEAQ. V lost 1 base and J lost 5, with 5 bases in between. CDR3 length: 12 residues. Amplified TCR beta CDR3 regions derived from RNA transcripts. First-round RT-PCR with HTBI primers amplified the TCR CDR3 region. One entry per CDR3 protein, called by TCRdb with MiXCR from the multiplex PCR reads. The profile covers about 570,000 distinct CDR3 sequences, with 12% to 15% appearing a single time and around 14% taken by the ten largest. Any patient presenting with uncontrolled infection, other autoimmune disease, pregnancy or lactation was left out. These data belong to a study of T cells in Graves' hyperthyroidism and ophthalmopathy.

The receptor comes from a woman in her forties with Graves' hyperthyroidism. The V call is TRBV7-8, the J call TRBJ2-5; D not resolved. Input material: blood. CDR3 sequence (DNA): TGTGCCAGCAGCTTAGGGGCGGAGACCCAGTACTTC. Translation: CASSLGAETQYF.